Sequencing of this T cell receptor beta chain was carried out in a study of blood T cell repertoires in COVID-19. Across the whole study: Acute-phase and convalescent COVID-19 samples originated in the United States, Italy and Spain. From T cells, B-cell-depleted T cells, or PBMCs came the material, which was cDNA or gDNA.

V was clipped by 7 bases and J by 0 bases, with 4 bases between them. This CDR3 contains 13 residues. Looked up from germline, CDR1 is LNHDA and CDR2 is SQIVND (reference sequence). This table comes from immunoSEQ multiplex PCR, and its TCRdb copy is limited to in-frame clones, with some not included. Here the sample spans more than 65,000 clones, around 83% being singletons. What was sequenced was peripheral blood. This receptor was taken from a woman of 80 years or more with acute or convalescent COVID-19. This sequence joins TRBV19 and TRBJ2-6; D remains ambiguous. This CDR3 reads CASTFSGANVLTF. CDR3 bases: TGTGCCAGTACCTTCTCTGGGGCCAACGTCCTGACTTTC.